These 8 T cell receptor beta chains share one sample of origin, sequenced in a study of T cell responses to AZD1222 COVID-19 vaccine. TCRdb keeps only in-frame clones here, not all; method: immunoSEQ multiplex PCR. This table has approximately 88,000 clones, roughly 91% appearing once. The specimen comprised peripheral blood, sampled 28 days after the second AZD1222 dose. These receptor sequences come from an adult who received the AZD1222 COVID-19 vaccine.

The CDR3 protein is CASSQTGGLETQYF. Here the CDR3 DNA reads TGTGCCAGCAGCCAGACGGGGGGGCTAGAGACCCAGTACTTC. The gene calls are TRBV7-6 and TRBJ2-5, with 8 bases identical to TRBD2. Germline trimming cut 5 bases from V and 4 bases from J; bases unmatched to any gene: 6. This CDR3 spans 14 amino acids. Per germline, CDR1 SGHVS and CDR2 FNYEAQ.

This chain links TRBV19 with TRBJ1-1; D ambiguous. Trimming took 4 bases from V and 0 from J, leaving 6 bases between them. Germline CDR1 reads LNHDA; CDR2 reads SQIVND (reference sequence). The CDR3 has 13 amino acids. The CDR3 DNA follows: TGTGCCAGTAGTACTAGTTTGAACACTGAAGCTTTCTTT. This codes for CASSTSLNTEAFF.

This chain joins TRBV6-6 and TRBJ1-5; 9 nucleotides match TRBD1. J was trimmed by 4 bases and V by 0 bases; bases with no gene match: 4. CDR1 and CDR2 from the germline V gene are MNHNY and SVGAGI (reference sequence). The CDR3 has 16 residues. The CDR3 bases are TGTGCCAGCAGTTACTCCAGACAGGGGGGGAATCAGCCCCAGCATTTT. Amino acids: CASSYSRQGGNQPQHF.

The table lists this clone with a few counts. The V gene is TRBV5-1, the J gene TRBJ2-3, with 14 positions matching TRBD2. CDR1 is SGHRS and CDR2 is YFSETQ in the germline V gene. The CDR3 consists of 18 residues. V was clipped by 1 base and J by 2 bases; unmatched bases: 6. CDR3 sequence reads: CASSLRMTSGGATDTQYF. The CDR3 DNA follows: TGCGCCAGCAGCTTGAGGATGACTAGCGGGGGGGCCACAGATACGCAGTATTTT.

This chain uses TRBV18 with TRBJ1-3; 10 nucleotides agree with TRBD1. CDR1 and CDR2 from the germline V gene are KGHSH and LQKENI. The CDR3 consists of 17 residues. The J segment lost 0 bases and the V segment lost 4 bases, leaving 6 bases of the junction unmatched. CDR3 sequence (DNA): TGTGCCAGCTCACAAGGGACAGGGGTCCTCTCTGGAAACACCATATATTTT. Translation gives CASSQGTGVLSGNTIYF.

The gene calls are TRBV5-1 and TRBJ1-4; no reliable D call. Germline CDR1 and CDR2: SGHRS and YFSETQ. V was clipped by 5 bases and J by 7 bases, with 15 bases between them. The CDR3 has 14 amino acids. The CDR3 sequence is CASSATLYGEKLFF. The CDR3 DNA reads TGCGCCAGCAGTGCGACTCTCTACGGTGAAAAACTGTTTTTT.

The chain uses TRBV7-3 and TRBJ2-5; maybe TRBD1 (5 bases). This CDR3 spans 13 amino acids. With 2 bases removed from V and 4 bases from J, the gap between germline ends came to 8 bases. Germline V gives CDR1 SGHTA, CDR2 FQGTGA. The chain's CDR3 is CASSLQGSETQYF. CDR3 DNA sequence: TGTGCCAGCAGCTTACAGGGTTCAGAGACCCAGTACTTC. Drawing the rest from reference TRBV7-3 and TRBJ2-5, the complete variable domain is GAGVSQTPSNKVTEKGKYVELRCDPISGHTALYWYRQSLGQGPEFLIYFQGTGAADDSGLPNDRFFAVRPEGSVSTLKIQRTERGDSAVYLCASSLQGSETQYFGPGTRLLVL.

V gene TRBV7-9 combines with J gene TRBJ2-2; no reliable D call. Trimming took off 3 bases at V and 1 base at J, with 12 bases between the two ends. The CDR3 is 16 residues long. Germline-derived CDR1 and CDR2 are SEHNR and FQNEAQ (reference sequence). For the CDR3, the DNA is TGTGCCAGCAGCTTTCTATCTTGGGAGAACACCGGGGAGCTGTTTTTT. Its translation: CASSFLSWENTGELFF.